What follows are 29 T cell receptor beta chains derived from one specimen sequenced in a study of CD8 T cells in ankylosing spondylitis. General study findings and limits: Fewer than ten highly homologous variants made up a TCR beta motif, and this motif appeared characteristic of ankylosing spondylitis blood.

Their antigens remain unidentified. In TCRdb, the 5' RACE reads were re-called with MiXCR into one record per CDR3 protein. The table records hundreds of thousands of distinct CDR3 sequences, 12% of them present only once. Sequencing was carried out using blood, either unsorted or a sorted T cell fraction (not recorded which). The receptors were gathered from a male donor with ankylosing spondylitis.

Here the CDR3 reads CASIGWAGDQPQHF. DNA of the CDR3: TGTGCCAGCATTGGTTGGGCAGGGGATCAGCCCCAGCATTTT. J is TRBJ1-5 and V is TRBV6-2 or TRBV6-3, with D perhaps matching TRBD1 (6 bases). Trimming shortened V by 7 bases and J by 5 bases, and 15 bases separated the two germline ends. This CDR3 region has 14 residues. Germline V gene sequence: CDR1 MNHEY, CDR2 SVGEGT.

V is TRBV7-2 and J is TRBJ2-2; TRBD2 might be the D (5 bases). This CDR3 spans 15 amino acids. With 6 bases removed from V and 0 bases from J, the gap between germline ends came to 11 bases. From germline, CDR1 is SGHTA and CDR2 FQGNSA. The CDR3 DNA is TGTGCCAGCAGTCGTGTCGGGACGAACACCGGGGAGCTGTTTTTT. Amino acids: CASSRVGTNTGELFF.

Many counts were recorded for this clonotype. CDR3: CASSGNYGYTF. For the CDR3, the DNA is TGTGCCAGCAGTGGTAACTATGGCTACACCTTC. The rearrangement links TRBV12-3 or TRBV12-4 to TRBJ1-2; no clear D. The CDR3 covers 11 residues. Trimming pared 5 bases from V and 1 base from J, leaving 2 bases between.

Only a few counts were recorded for this clonotype. The chain joins TRBV18 to TRBJ2-4; D gene unclear. The CDR3 loop spans 12 amino acids. The V end lost 3 bases, the J end lost 6 bases, and 6 bases lay between the germline ends. CDR1 and CDR2 from the germline V gene are KGHSH and LQKENI. This chain's CDR3 is CASSPDGNIQYF. The CDR3 bases are TGTGCCAGCTCACCCGATGGAAACATTCAGTACTTC. Supplemented by reference TRBV18 and TRBJ2-4, the full variable domain reads NAGVMQNPRHLVRRRGQEARLRCSPMKGHSHVYWYRQLPEEGLKFMVYLQKENIIDESGMPKERFSAEFPKEGPSILRIQQVVRGDSAAYFCASSPDGNIQYFGAGTRLSVL.

This clonotype showed up just a few times. The rearrangement uses TRBV29-1 and TRBJ2-7; weak D call: TRBD2 (5 bases). Germline values: CDR1 SQVTM, CDR2 ANQGSEA. This CDR3 spans 14 amino acids. Trimming left V 4 bases short and J 7 bases short, with 20 bases between. The DNA for the CDR3 is TGCAGCGTTGTTGTTGTCTCAAGAGGGTGGGAGCAGTACTTC. It is translated as CSVVVVSRGWEQYF.

The chain recombines TRBV20-1 with TRBJ1-1; 9 nucleotides match TRBD1. The CDR3 sequence is 11 residues long. CDR1 is DFQATT and CDR2 is SNEGSKA in the germline V gene (reference sequence). Written as DNA, the CDR3 is TGCAGGGGTACAGGGGGCTCTGAAGCTTTCTTT. Its protein product is CRGTGGSEAFF.

This clonotype came up a few times. The J gene is TRBJ1-3, the V gene TRBV6-1; D unresolved. Germline V gene sequence: CDR1 MNHNS, CDR2 SASEGT. V lost 6 bases to trimming and J lost 4 bases, with 16 bases between them. The CDR3 runs 15 residues. CDR3 protein: CASSPSWGAGNTIYF. The CDR3 bases are TGTGCCAGCAGCCCGTCCTGGGGTGCGGGAAACACCATATATTTT.

This clonotype was picked up a small number of times. The chain recombines TRBV20-1 with TRBJ2-5; D is perhaps TRBD1 or TRBD2 (6 bases each). This CDR3 region has 13 residues. Germline loops: CDR1 DFQATT, CDR2 SNEGSKA (reference sequence). V was trimmed by 7 bases and J by 5 bases, leaving 17 bases between them. CDR3 DNA sequence: TGCAGTGGAGTCCGAGGGGGGACGGAGACCCAGTACTTC. Its protein product is CSGVRGGTETQYF.

This chain joins TRBV20-1 and TRBJ2-7, with 7 bases that match TRBD2. CDR1 and CDR2 from the germline V gene are DFQATT and SNEGSKA (reference sequence). This CDR3 is 12 amino acids long. V gave up 5 bases and J gave up 4 bases; unmatched junction bases: 5. The CDR3 DNA sequence: TGCAGTGCTGAGCCTAGCGGATACGAGCAGTACTTC. Translation: CSAEPSGYEQYF.

This clonotype was detected ten times or more. The chain links TRBV27 to TRBJ2-2; the match to TRBD1 covers 10 bases. Germline CDR1 is MNHEY and CDR2 is SMNVEV (reference sequence). The CDR3 totals 16 residues. V gave up 4 bases and J gave up 3 bases; unmatched junction bases: 5. In nucleotides, the CDR3 is TGTGCCAGCAGTTCGACAGGGGGCGCTTACACCGGGGAGCTGTTTTTT. Translating it yields CASSSTGGAYTGELFF.

This clonotype came up a few times. The rearrangement uses TRBV20-1 and TRBJ1-5; the D is unclear. CDR3 length equals 13 residues. The germline V and J ends were trimmed by 3 bases and 5 bases, with 11 bases remaining between them. Germline V gene sequence: CDR1 DFQATT, CDR2 SNEGSKA (reference sequence). DNA of the CDR3: TGCAGTGCTAGGGGGAGGTCGGATCAGCCCCAGCATTTT. This translates into CSARGRSDQPQHF.

This clonotype was detected ten times or more. The chain couples TRBV29-1 to TRBJ2-1; 9 bases fit TRBD2. In germline, CDR1 is SQVTM, CDR2 ANQGSEA. The CDR3 sequence is 14 residues long. The V segment lost 3 bases and the J segment 5 bases; nucleotides outside the gene matches: 5. The CDR3 region has the DNA TGCAGCGTTGATGGCGGGGGGGTTAACAATGAGCAGTTCTTC. Translated: CSVDGGGVNNEQFF.

This clonotype was counted between two and nine times. The CDR3 DNA reads TGCAGTGCTAGGACTAGCAATGAGCAGTTCTTC. Protein: CSARTSNEQFF. The chain uses TRBV20-1 and TRBJ2-1; TRBD2 might be the D (6 bases). Germline V gene lookup returns CDR1 DFQATT and CDR2 SNEGSKA (reference sequence). The CDR3 loop spans 11 amino acids. Trimming left V 3 bases short and J 6 bases short, with 6 bases between.

This clonotype was counted only a few times. The gene calls are TRBV18 and TRBJ2-2, with 7 bases matching TRBD1. CDR1 and CDR2 from the germline V gene are KGHSH and LQKENI. The CDR3 covers 16 residues. With 0 bases clipped from V and 6 bases from J, the junction kept 7 bases outside the gene matches. CDR3 DNA: TGTGCCAGCTCACCACCGGCGACAGGGAGTTCCGGGGAGCTGTTTTTT. Translating it yields CASSPPATGSSGELFF.

CDR3 nucleotides: TGCAGTGTCCCGGAAGCGGGAGGAAATGAGCAGTTCTTC. Translation gives CSVPEAGGNEQFF. The chain couples TRBV20-1 to TRBJ2-1; 9 bases are a match to TRBD2. The V gene end was trimmed by 7 bases and the J gene end by 7 bases; junction bases not matched to a gene: 8. From germline, CDR1 is DFQATT and CDR2 SNEGSKA (reference sequence). CDR3 length: 13 amino acids.

The rearrangement links TRBV20-1 to TRBJ2-7; no definite D call. Germline values: CDR1 DFQATT, CDR2 SNEGSKA (reference sequence). The CDR3 covers 12 residues. V gave up 0 bases and J gave up 5 bases, with 8 bases separating them. The CDR3: CSARDGYNEQYF. CDR3 bases: TGCAGTGCTAGAGACGGATACAACGAGCAGTACTTC.

The chain carries TRBV5-6 and TRBJ2-7; D not certain. Germline-derived CDR1 and CDR2 are SGHDT and YYEEEE. Trimming pared 4 bases from V and 3 bases from J, leaving 8 bases between. The CDR3 runs 12 residues. The CDR3 coding sequence is TGTGCCAGCAGCGTGAACCTCTACGAGCAGTACTTC. Its translation is CASSVNLYEQYF.

This clonotype was counted many times. J is TRBJ2-3 and V is TRBV25-1; TRBD2 aligns across 8 bases. The V gene end was trimmed by 5 bases and the J gene end by 2 bases; junction bases not matched to a gene: 18. The CDR3 is 19 amino acids. Germline CDR1 reads MGHDK; CDR2 reads SYGVNS. The CDR3 nucleotides are TGTGCCAGCAGTCAGTTGATACCGGGACTAGGGGCCAACACAGATACGCAGTATTTT. Its protein is CASSQLIPGLGANTDTQYF.

The J gene is TRBJ1-4, the V gene TRBV7-2; D is possibly TRBD1 (5 bases). From germline, CDR1 is SGHTA and CDR2 FQGNSA. The CDR3 runs to 14 residues. V lost 4 bases and J lost 5, with 11 bases in between. As DNA, the CDR3 is TGTGCCAGCAGCTCCCGACAGCTAAATGAAAAACTGTTTTTT. Translation gives CASSSRQLNEKLFF.

The V and J genes are TRBV28 and TRBJ2-4; tentative D call: TRBD1 (5 bases). There are 15 residues in the CDR3. CDR1 and CDR2 (germline): MDHEN, SYDVKM. V was cut by 5 bases and J by 6 bases, with 17 bases left in between. CDR3 nucleotides: TGTGCCAGCAGTCGCGATTTAGGGGCGAGAAACATTCAGTACTTC. Translated: CASSRDLGARNIQYF. Drawing the rest from reference TRBV28 and TRBJ2-4, the complete variable domain is DVKVTQSSRYLVKRTGEKVFLECVQDMDHENMFWYRQDPGLGLRLIYFSYDVKMKEKGDIPEGYSVSREKKERFSLILESASTNQTSMYLCASSRDLGARNIQYFGAGTRLSVL.

J is TRBJ2-5 and V is TRBV20-1; D unclear. V lost 5 bases, J lost 1 base, and 8 bases lay in between. The V gene's germline CDR1 is DFQATT and CDR2 SNEGSKA (reference sequence). This CDR3 spans 12 amino acids. The CDR3 region has the DNA TGCAGTGCTCTCTGGTTCCAAGAGACCCAGTACTTC. Encoded protein: CSALWFQETQYF.

This clonotype was seen a handful of times. At one boundary the junction diverges from the germline segment, which might be a read error. J is TRBJ2-5 and V is TRBV20-1, with 9 positions matching TRBD2. The V gene's germline CDR1 is DFQATT and CDR2 SNEGSKA (reference sequence). The CDR3 spans 16 residues. The CDR3 loop reads CCARDVAGEGQETQYF. CDR3 DNA: TGCTGTGCTAGAGATGTAGCGGGAGAGGGCCAAGAGACCCAGTATTTC.

Only a few counts were recorded for this clonotype. The chain recombines TRBV6-1 with TRBJ1-5; 7 nucleotides align to TRBD1. Trimming at V came to 7 bases and at J to 2 bases, leaving 5 bases not matched to a gene. This CDR3 is 14 amino acids long. Germline CDR1 and CDR2: MNHNS and SASEGT. The CDR3 spells CASMVRGGNQPQHF. CDR3 in DNA: TGTGCCAGCATGGTCAGGGGGGGCAATCAGCCCCAGCATTTT.

This clonotype was counted a few times. The J gene is TRBJ2-7, the V gene TRBV6-1; TRBD2 matches 11 bases. V dropped 6 bases and J dropped 5; count of bases not matched to a gene: 12. The length of the CDR3 is 16 residues. Germline-derived CDR1 and CDR2 are MNHNS and SASEGT. The CDR3 sequence is CASSERTSGSVDEQYF. The CDR3, as DNA: TGTGCCAGCAGCGAACGCACTAGCGGGAGTGTCGACGAGCAGTACTTC.

This chain connects TRBV5-1 to TRBJ1-2, with D unresolved. Germline V gene sequence: CDR1 SGHRS, CDR2 YFSETQ. Deletions cut 2 bases from V and 0 bases from J, with 14 bases between. The CDR3 has 16 residues. The CDR3 loop reads CASSLGSWSSNYGYTF. CDR3 nucleotide sequence: TGCGCCAGCAGCTTAGGAAGCTGGTCGTCTAACTATGGCTACACCTTC.

The chain recombines TRBV20-1 with TRBJ2-1; maybe TRBD2 (5 bases). Trimming removed 3 bases from V and 0 bases from J, with 18 bases in between. The CDR3 loop spans 17 amino acids. Germline values: CDR1 DFQATT, CDR2 SNEGSKA (reference sequence). The DNA of the CDR3 is TGCAGTGCTAGCGGGATAGGAAGGGAAGCCTCCTACAATGAGCAGTTCTTC. Protein: CSASGIGREASYNEQFF.

This clonotype was seen a few times. V and J are TRBV9 and TRBJ2-2; D call uncertain. Trimming left V 0 bases short and J 3 bases short, with 3 bases between. Per the germline V gene, CDR1 is SGDLS and CDR2 is YYNGEE. This CDR3 spans 13 amino acids. The CDR3: CASSVVDTGELFF. The CDR3 DNA sequence: TGTGCCAGCAGCGTAGTGGACACCGGGGAGCTGTTTTTT.

The chain is built from TRBV10-1 and TRBJ1-5, with 8 bases identical to TRBD1. Trimming at V came to 9 bases and at J to 7 bases, leaving 5 bases not matched to a gene. CDR1 and CDR2 (germline): WNHNN, SYGVQD (reference sequence). The CDR3 runs to 12 residues. The CDR3 protein is CARGQGEQPQHF. In nucleotides, the CDR3 is TGCGCCAGAGGACAGGGCGAGCAGCCCCAGCATTTT.

This clonotype was counted between two and nine times. The gene calls are TRBV7-2 and TRBJ1-2; D call uncertain. The CDR3 totals 17 residues. Germline V gene lookup returns CDR1 SGHTA and CDR2 FQGNSA. Deletions cut 1 base from V and 3 bases from J, with 18 bases between. Here the CDR3 DNA reads TGTGCCAGCAGCTTAGTGGGGTTAAGGGAAATCGACTATGGCTACACCTTC. Translated, it gives CASSLVGLREIDYGYTF.